A single sample gave rise to the 10 T cell receptor beta chains below, sequenced in a study of CD8 T cells in Susac syndrome. RNA totalling about 0.45 to 1 ug underwent reverse transcription with random hexamers. From the immunoSEQ multiplex PCR reads, TCRdb called clonotypes with MiXCR, one entry per CDR3 protein. The sample shows about 80,000 distinct CDR3 sequences, 94% of them seen only once. The sequencing input was CD8+ T cells from PBMCs. Source of these receptors: a human donor in good health.

The V and J genes are TRBV12-5 and TRBJ2-1; 10 bases line up with TRBD1. The V and J ends lost 8 bases and 8 bases, in that order; junction bases with no gene match: 3. Per the germline V gene, CDR1 is LGHNT and CDR2 is FRNRAP. There are 12 residues in the CDR3. The CDR3 spells CASCGTGDEQFF. The CDR3 region has the DNA TGTGCTAGTTGCGGGACAGGGGATGAGCAGTTCTTC.

J is TRBJ2-4 and V is TRBV9, with D unclear. Germline V gene sequence: CDR1 SGDLS, CDR2 YYNGEE. The CDR3 has 15 amino acids. V gave up 5 bases and J gave up 1 base, with 13 bases separating them. The CDR3 loop reads CASSRYPYAKNIQYF. For the CDR3, the DNA is TGTGCCAGCAGTCGCTACCCTTATGCCAAAAACATTCAGTACTTC.

The rearrangement links TRBV24-1 to TRBJ1-5, with TRBD1 as a possible D gene (5 bases). This CDR3 contains 16 residues. The germline V gene encodes CDR1 KGHDR and CDR2 SFDVKD. Trimming shortened V by 2 bases and J by 3 bases, and 13 bases separated the two germline ends. The CDR3 loop reads CATSDSGWGVNQPQHF. The CDR3, as DNA: TGTGCCACCAGTGATTCCGGCTGGGGGGTCAATCAGCCCCAGCATTTT.

The chain couples TRBV4-3 to TRBJ2-1; a possible D gene is TRBD1 (5 bases). The CDR3 sequence is 15 residues long. Germline lookup yields CDR1 LGHNA and CDR2 YSLEER. V was clipped by 0 bases and J by 1 base, with 7 bases between them. As DNA, the CDR3 is TGCGCCAGCAGCCAAGATCAGGGTTCCTACAATGAGCAGTTCTTC. Translating it yields CASSQDQGSYNEQFF.

The V and J genes are TRBV9 and TRBJ2-7; D assignment may be TRBD1 or TRBD2 (6 bases each). CDR1 is SGDLS and CDR2 is YYNGEE in the germline V gene. The CDR3 loop spans 15 amino acids. V dropped 1 base and J dropped 1 base, with 12 bases sitting between them. The CDR3 DNA is TGTGCCAGCAGCGTAAGGGGGGACATATCCTACGAGCAGTACTTC. Translated: CASSVRGDISYEQYF.

This chain uses TRBV5-4 with TRBJ1-6, with TRBD1 matching 9 bases. Trimming took 2 bases from V and 7 from J; bases not matched to a gene: 1. CDR1 is SGHNT and CDR2 is YYREEE in the germline V gene (reference sequence). CDR3 length equals 14 residues. CDR3 residues: CASSFGTGNSPLHF. The CDR3, as DNA: TGTGCCAGCAGCTTTGGGACAGGGAATTCACCCCTCCACTTT.

The chain is built from TRBV5-1 and TRBJ2-3; tentative D call: TRBD2 (6 bases). The V end lost 1 base, the J end lost 3 bases, and 12 bases lay between the germline ends. Per germline, CDR1 SGHRS and CDR2 YFSETQ. The CDR3 runs to 15 residues. The CDR3 reads CASSLYGTGTDTQYF. The CDR3 DNA follows: TGCGCCAGCAGCTTGTATGGGACTGGGACAGATACGCAGTATTTT. Full variable domain (rest looked up from reference TRBV5-1 and TRBJ2-3): KAGVTQTPRYLIKTRGQQVTLSCSPISGHRSVSWYQQTPGQGLQFLFEYFSETQRNKGNFPGRFSGRQFSNSRSEMNVSTLELGDSALYLCASSLYGTGTDTQYFGPGTRLTVL.

The chain carries TRBV7-9 and TRBJ2-3, with D possibly being TRBD2 (5 bases). The V gene lost 5 bases and the J gene lost 4 bases, with 10 bases spanning the gap. Germline assignment: CDR1 SEHNR and CDR2 FQNEAQ (reference sequence). The CDR3 consists of 13 residues. This chain's CDR3 is CASSPSSSDTQYF. CDR3 bases: TGTGCCAGCAGCCCGTCTAGCTCAGATACGCAGTATTTT.

The rearrangement links TRBV27 to TRBJ1-5; unclear D gene. V gave up 5 bases and J gave up 7 bases, with 18 bases separating them. The CDR3 totals 15 residues. Germline CDR1 reads MNHEY; CDR2 reads SMNVEV (reference sequence). The CDR3: CASSPSRAAKQPQHF. The CDR3 DNA reads TGTGCCAGCAGTCCTTCTCGGGCGGCAAAACAGCCCCAGCATTTT.

This clonotype appeared once. The chain combines TRBV9 with TRBJ2-1; D is tentatively TRBD1 or TRBD2 (5 bases each). The length of the CDR3 is 16 residues. The V gene's germline CDR1 is SGDLS and CDR2 YYNGEE. Between the trimmed V and J ends, which lost 0 bases and 9 bases, there was a span of 19 bases. For the CDR3, the DNA is TGTGCCAGCAGCGTAGTTGCTGAGGGGACCAGAGGTGAGCAGTTCTTC. As protein: CASSVVAEGTRGEQFF. Looking up the rest from reference TRBV9 and TRBJ2-1 gives the full variable domain: DSGVTQTPKHLITATGQRVTLRCSPRSGDLSVYWYQQSLDQGLQFLIQYYNGEERAKGNILERFSAQQFPDLHSELNLSSLELGDSALYFCASSVVAEGTRGEQFFGPGTRLTVL.